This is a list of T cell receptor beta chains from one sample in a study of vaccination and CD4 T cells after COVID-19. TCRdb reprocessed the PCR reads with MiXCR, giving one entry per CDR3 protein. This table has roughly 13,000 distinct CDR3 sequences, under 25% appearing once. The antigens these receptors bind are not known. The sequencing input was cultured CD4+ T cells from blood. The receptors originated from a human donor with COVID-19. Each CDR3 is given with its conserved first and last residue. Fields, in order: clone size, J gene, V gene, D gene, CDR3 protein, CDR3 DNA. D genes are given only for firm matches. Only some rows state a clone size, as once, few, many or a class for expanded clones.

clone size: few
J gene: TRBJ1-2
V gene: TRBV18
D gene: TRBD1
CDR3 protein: CASSPGQSVGYTF
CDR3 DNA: TGTGCCAGCTCACCGGGACAGTCGGTTGGCTACACCTTC

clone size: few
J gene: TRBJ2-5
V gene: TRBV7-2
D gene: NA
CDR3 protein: CASSLQDGFQETQYF
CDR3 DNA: TGTGCCAGCAGCCTCCAGGACGGATTCCAAGAGACCCAGTACTTC

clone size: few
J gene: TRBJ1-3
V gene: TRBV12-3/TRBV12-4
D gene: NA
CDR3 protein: CASYRDGGGNTIYF
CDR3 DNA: TGTGCCAGTTACAGGGACGGGGGTGGAAACACCATATATTTT

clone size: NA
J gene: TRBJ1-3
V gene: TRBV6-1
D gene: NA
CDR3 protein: CASSLTATGGNTIYF
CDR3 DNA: TGTGCCAGCAGTCTTACAGCAACGGGGGGAAACACCATATATTTT

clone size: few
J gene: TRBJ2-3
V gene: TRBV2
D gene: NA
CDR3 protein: CASSESQVTDTQYF
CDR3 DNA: TGTGCCAGCAGTGAATCCCAGGTCACAGATACGCAGTATTTT

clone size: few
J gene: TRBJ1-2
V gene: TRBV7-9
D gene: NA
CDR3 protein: CASSLEGNYGYTF
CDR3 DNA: TGTGCCAGCAGCTTAGAGGGGAACTATGGCTACACCTTC

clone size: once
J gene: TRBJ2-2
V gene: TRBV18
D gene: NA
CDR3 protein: CASSSAGRTGELFF
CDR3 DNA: TGTGCCAGCTCATCGGCAGGGCGCACCGGGGAGCTGTTTTTT

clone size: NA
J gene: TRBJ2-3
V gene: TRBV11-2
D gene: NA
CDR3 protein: CASSLGGPRADTQYF
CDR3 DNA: TGTGCCAGCAGCTTGGGGGGGCCTCGGGCAGATACGCAGTATTTT

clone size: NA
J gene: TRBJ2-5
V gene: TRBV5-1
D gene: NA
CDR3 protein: CASSFAVLNGETQYF
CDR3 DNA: TGCGCCAGCAGCTTTGCAGTTTTAAATGGGGAGACCCAGTACTTC

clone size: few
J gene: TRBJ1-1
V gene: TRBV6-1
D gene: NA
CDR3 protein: CASSETGMNTEAFF
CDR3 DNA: TGTGCCAGCAGTGAAACAGGGATGAACACTGAAGCTTTCTTT

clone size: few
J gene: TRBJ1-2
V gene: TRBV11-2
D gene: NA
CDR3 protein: CASSSTGHYGYTF
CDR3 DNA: TGTGCCAGCAGCTCAACAGGGCACTATGGCTACACCTTC

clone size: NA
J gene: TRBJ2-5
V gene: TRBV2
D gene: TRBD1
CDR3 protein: CASSEGQGGETQYF
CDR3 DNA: TGTGCCAGCAGTGAGGGACAGGGGGGCGAGACCCAGTACTTC

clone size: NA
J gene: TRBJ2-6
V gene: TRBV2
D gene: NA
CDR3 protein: CASSDSAGANVLTF
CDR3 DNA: TGTGCCAGCAGTGACAGTGCTGGGGCCAACGTCCTGACTTTC

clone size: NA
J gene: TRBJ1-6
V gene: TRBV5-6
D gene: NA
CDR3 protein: CASSLAYGGRNSPLHF
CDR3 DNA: TGTGCCAGCAGCTTGGCCTATGGGGGGAGGAATTCACCCCTCCACTTT

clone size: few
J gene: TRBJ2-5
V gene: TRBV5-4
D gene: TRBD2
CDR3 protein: CASRAASGVQETQYF
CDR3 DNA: TGTGCCAGCAGAGCGGCTAGCGGGGTCCAAGAGACCCAGTACTTC

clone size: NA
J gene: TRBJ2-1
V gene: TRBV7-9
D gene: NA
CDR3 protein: CASSLVTGGSFYNEQFF
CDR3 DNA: TGTGCCAGCAGCTTAGTAACCGGGGGCAGTTTCTACAATGAGCAGTTCTTC

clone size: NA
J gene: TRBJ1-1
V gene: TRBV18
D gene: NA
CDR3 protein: CASSPRRPSNTEAFF
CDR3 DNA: TGTGCCAGCTCACCACGACGGCCTTCGAACACTGAAGCTTTCTTT

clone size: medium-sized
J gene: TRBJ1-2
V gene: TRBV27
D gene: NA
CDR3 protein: CASSFEGNYGYTF
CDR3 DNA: TGTGCCAGCAGTTTTGAGGGAAACTATGGCTACACCTTC

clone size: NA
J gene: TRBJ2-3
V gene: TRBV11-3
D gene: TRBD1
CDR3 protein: CASSLTGSTDTQYF
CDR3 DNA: TGTGCCAGCAGCTTGACAGGGAGCACAGATACGCAGTATTTT

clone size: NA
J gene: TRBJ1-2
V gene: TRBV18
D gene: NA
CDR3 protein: CASSFGQTNYGYTF
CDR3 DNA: TGTGCCAGCTCATTCGGACAGACAAACTATGGCTACACCTTC

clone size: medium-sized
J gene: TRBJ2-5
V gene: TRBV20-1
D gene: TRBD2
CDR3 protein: CSAPAGGLQETQYF
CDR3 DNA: TGCAGTGCGCCAGCGGGGGGCCTCCAAGAGACCCAGTACTTC

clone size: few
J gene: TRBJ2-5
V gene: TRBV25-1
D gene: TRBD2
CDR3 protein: CASSEYSGGGTQYF
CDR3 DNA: TGTGCCAGCAGTGAATATTCGGGAGGAGGGACCCAGTACTTC

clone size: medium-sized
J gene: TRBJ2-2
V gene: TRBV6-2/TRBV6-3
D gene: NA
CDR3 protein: CASTPTQRRELFF
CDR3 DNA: TGTGCCAGCACCCCGACACAGCGCAGGGAGCTGTTTTTT

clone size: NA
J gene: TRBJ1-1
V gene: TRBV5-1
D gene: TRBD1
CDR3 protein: CASSLATGGSTEAFF
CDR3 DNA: TGCGCCAGCAGCTTGGCAACAGGGGGTAGCACTGAAGCTTTCTTT

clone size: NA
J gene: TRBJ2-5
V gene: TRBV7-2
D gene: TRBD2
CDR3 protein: CASSLVSGGKETQYF
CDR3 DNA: TGTGCCAGCAGCTTAGTTAGCGGGGGGAAAGAGACCCAGTACTTC

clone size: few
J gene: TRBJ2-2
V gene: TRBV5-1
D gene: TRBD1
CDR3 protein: CASSPRQGTGELFF
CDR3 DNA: TGCGCCAGCAGCCCAAGACAGGGTACCGGGGAGCTGTTTTTT

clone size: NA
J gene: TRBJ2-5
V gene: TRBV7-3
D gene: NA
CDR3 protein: CASSLTSRETQYF
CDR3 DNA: TGTGCCAGCAGCTTAACTAGCCGGGAGACCCAGTACTTC

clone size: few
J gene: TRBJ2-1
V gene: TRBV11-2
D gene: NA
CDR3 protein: CASSPFGGPYNEQFF
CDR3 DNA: TGTGCCAGCAGCCCATTTGGGGGGCCCTACAATGAGCAGTTCTTC

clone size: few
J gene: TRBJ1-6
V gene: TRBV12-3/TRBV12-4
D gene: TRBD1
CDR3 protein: CASSGDRYNSPLHF
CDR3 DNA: TGTGCCAGCAGTGGGGACAGGTATAATTCACCCCTCCACTTT

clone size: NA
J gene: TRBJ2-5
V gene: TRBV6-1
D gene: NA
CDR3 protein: CASSTPMIRGRQETQYF
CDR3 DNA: TGTGCCAGCAGTACCCCAATGATAAGGGGACGGCAAGAGACCCAGTACTTC

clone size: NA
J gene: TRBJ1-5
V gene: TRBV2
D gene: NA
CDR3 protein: CASSGQYSNQPQHF
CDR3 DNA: TGTGCCAGCAGTGGACAATATAGCAATCAGCCCCAGCATTTT

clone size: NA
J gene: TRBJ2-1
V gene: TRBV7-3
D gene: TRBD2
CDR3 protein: CASSPGGYNNEQFF
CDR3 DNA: TGTGCCAGCAGCCCCGGGGGGTATAATAATGAGCAGTTCTTC

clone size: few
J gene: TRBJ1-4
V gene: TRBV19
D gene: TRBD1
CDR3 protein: CASSPGQLNEKLFF
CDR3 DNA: TGTGCCAGTAGTCCGGGACAGCTTAATGAAAAACTGTTTTTT

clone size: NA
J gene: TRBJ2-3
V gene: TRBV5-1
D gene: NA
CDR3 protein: CASSLRVIGVSSTDTQYF
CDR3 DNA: TGCGCCAGCAGCTTGCGAGTTATTGGGGTCTCTAGCACAGATACGCAGTATTTT

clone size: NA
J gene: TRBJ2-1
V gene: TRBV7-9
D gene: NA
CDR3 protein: CASSQHNGVNEQFF
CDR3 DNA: TGTGCCAGCAGCCAACATAACGGGGTAAATGAGCAGTTCTTC

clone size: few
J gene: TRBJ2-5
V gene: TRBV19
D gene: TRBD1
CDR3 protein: CASSIGFGQGKTQYF
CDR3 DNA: TGTGCCAGTAGTATAGGCTTTGGACAGGGCAAGACCCAGTACTTC

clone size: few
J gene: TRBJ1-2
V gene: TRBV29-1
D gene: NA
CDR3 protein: CSVEGPGKVNGYTF
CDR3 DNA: TGCAGCGTTGAAGGTCCAGGGAAAGTGAATGGCTACACCTTC

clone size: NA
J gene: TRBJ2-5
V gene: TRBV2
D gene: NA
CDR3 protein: CASYSHETQYF
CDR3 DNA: TGTGCCAGCTATAGTCATGAGACCCAGTACTTC

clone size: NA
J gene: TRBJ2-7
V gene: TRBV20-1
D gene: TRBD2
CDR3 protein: CSARGLAESPYEQYF
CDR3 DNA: TGCAGTGCTAGAGGACTAGCGGAGTCCCCCTACGAGCAGTACTTC

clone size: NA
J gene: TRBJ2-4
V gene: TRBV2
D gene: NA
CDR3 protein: CASSEGPLGAKNIQYF
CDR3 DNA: TGTGCCAGCAGTGAGGGCCCTCTAGGGGCCAAAAACATTCAGTACTTC

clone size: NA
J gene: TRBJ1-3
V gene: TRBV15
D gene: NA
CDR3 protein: CATGRERSGGENSIYF
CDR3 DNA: TGTGCCACCGGGCGTGAGAGGTCCGGGGGTGAAAACTCCATATATTTT

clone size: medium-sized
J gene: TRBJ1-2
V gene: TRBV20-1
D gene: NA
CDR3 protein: CSAPEPPRTEYGYTF
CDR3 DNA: TGCAGTGCCCCAGAACCCCCTCGGACCGAGTATGGCTACACCTTC

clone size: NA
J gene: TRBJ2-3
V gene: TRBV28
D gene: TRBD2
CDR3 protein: CTSGGVFDTQYF
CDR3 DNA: TGTACCAGCGGGGGGGTCTTTGATACGCAGTATTTT

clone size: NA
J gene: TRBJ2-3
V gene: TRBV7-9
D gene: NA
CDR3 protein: CASSSGGLSSTDTQYF
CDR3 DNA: TGTGCCAGCAGCTCCGGGGGACTTTCTAGCACAGATACGCAGTATTTT

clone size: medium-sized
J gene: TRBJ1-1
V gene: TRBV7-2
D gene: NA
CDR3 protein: CASSLAFGGTEAFF
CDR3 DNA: TGTGCCAGCAGCTTAGCTTTCGGGGGCACTGAAGCTTTCTTT

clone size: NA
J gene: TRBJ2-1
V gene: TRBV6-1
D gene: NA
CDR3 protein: CASSPTRLGNEQFF
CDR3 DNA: TGTGCCAGCAGTCCGACACGGTTGGGGAATGAGCAGTTCTTC

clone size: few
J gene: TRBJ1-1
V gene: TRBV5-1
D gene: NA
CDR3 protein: CASSSDPLSRPSTEAFF
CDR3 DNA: TGCGCCAGCAGCTCTGATCCCCTCTCGAGGCCCTCCACTGAAGCTTTCTTT

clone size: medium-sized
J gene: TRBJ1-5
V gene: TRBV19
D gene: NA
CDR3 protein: CASSIQWGNQPQHF
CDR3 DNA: TGTGCCAGTAGTATACAGTGGGGCAATCAGCCCCAGCATTTT

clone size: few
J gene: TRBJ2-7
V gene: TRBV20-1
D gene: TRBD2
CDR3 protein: CSASSSGGFYEQYF
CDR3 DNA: TGCAGTGCTAGTAGTAGCGGGGGGTTCTACGAGCAGTACTTC